This TCR beta chain was profiled in a study of OX40 agonist ivuxolimab in advanced cancers. Study details: Patients were treated with ivuxolimab, an agonistic anti-OX40 (CD134) antibody. Dose-escalation subjects each had hepatocellular carcinoma, melanoma, renal cell or head and neck cancer.

General observations from the study: CD4+ and CD8+ blood T cells expanded clonally by week 6 at 0.1 to 3.0 mg/kg. Nonresponders, in some cases, also had low normalized T-cell clonal expansion.

The protocol was immunoSEQ multiplex PCR, while the TCRdb copy is restricted to in-frame clones and leaves out a portion. The sample contains tens of thousands of clones, around four fifths of which appear only once. V was trimmed by 4 bases and J by 5 bases, leaving 12 bases between them. Germline loops: CDR1 SEHNR, CDR2 FQNEAQ (reference sequence). The CDR3 loop spans 13 amino acids. Of note for this clone: Its cognate antigen is unknown.

This clonotype originated in an adult with an advanced solid tumor such as melanoma, head and neck, liver or kidney cancer. Specimen: CD4+ or CD8+ T cells sorted from blood, collected in a trial of the OX40 agonist ivuxolimab. J is TRBJ2-7 and V is TRBV7-9; weak D call: TRBD1 (6 bases). The CDR3 reads CASSSGVGDEQYF. For the CDR3, the DNA is TGTGCCAGCAGCTCAGGGGTGGGGGACGAGCAGTACTTC.